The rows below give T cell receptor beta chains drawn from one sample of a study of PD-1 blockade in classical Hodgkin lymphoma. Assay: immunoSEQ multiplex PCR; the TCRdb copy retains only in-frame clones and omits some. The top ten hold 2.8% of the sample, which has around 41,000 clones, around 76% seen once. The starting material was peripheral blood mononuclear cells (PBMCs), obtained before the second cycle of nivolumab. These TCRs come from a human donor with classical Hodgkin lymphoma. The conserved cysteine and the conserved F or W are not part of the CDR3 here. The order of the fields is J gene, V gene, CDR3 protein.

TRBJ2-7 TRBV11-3 ASGTDNYEQY
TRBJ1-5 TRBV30 AWSAQGQPQH
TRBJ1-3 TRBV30 AWRTGYGASHSGNTIY
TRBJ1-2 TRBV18 ASSPLSKQLSFYGYT
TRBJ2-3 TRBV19 ASSIRVDGDTQY
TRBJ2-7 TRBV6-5 ASSPGPTPTYEQY
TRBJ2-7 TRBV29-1 SVVRGNEQY
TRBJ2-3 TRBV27 ASNLGGAVDTQY
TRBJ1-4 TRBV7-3 ASSRDGFNYEKLF
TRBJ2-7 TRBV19 ASSSRGDSLYEQY
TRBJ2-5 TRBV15 ATSRDRQGAETQY
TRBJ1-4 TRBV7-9 ASSPARGKNEKLF
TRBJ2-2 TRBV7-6 ASSLNPSGSIRTGELF
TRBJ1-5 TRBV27 ASSLGRLNQPQH
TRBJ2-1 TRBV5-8 AGQGSVSYNEQF
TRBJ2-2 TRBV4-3 ASSQVLAGSGGELF
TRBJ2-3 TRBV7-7 ASSPLILEGGDTQY
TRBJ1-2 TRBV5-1 ASSFTDGRSGYT
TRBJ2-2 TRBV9 ASRHPRDTVNTGELF
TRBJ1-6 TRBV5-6 ASSPINSPLH
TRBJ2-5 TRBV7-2 ASSLVPARHPPETQY
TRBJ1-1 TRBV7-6 ASSQRGRQNTEAF
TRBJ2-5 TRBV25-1 ASETQGYPETQY
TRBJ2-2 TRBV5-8 ASSALSWDRENTGELF
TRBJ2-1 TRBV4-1 ASSQEGVPSSYNEQF
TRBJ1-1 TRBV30 AWSGDRIEAF
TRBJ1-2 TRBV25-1 ASTQGSTGNYGYT
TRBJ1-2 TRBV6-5 ASSYSGSLRGYT
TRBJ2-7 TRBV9 ASSVGAGVSEQY
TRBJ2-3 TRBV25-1 ATGTTSTDTQY
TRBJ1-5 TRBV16 ASSQSMAGGQPQH
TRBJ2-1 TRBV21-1 ASSKEKQQF
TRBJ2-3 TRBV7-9 ASSPPPRVGDTQY
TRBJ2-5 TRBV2 ASRQGLPASETQY
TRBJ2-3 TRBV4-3 ASSQIQGSTDTQY
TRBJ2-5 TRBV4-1 ASSLLAGAIQETQY
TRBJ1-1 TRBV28 ASSLGENTEAF
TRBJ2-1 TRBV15 ATSRDLGAGGPGNEQF
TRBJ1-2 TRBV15 ATSRHDSGGAAYGYT
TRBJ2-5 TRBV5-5 ASSLETMGGAATETQY
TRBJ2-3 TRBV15 ATSTGTSGGTSTDTQY
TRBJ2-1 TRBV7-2 ASTGGYNEQF
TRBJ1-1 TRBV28 ASSPQTLRDVRMNTEAF
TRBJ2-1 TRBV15 ATSRGADRPGDEQF
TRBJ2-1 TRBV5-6 ASSSQAGAGNEQF
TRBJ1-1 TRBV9 ASSLNDPGSNTEAF
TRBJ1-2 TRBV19 ASSISGGGYT
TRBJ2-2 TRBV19 ASCRDRVAGELF
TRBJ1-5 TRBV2 ASRRQGGEYSNQPQH
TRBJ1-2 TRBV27 AAWGREPSNYGYT
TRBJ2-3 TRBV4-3 ASSQAASTDTQY
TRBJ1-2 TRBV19 ASSILDRDYGYT
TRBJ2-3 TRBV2 ASSPHDRALYTDTQY
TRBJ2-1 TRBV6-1 ASLDSYNEQF
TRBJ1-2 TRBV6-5 ASSWGTGNGYT
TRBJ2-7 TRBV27 ASGLQHSSGMQY
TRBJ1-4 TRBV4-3 ASSQEAQKLF
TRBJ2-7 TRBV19 ASSPPGVGDRVYEQY
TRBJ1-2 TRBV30 AWSVYGQMYGYT